A few counts support the clone carrying this T cell receptor (beta chain). The antigen is not known. This entry comes from a study of T cells after yellow fever vaccination. Study conclusions and caveats: From the bulk population, abundant clonotypes could contaminate and appear within FACS-sorted repertoires. Once the booster was given, most primary-vaccination clones reappeared, at more than 95% for CD4 and roughly 85% for CD8. It was a small share of clonotypes that appeared in both CD4 and CD8 compartments.

In germline, CDR1 is SSHAT, CDR2 FNYEAQ (reference sequence). CDR3 length: 19 amino acids. V lost 0 bases and J lost 6, with 24 bases in between. Template-switching 5'RACE yielded the TCR cDNA; a universal primer site and UMIs were added in the process. TCRdb re-called the 5' RACE reads through MiXCR, storing one row per CDR3 protein. The data contain a few hundred thousand distinct CDR3 sequences, roughly 4% of them seen just once; the ten biggest clones take up around 24%. This sequence joins TRBV7-7 and TRBJ2-1; possibly TRBD2 for D (6 bases). This specimen was PBMCs, taken 5 days after the yellow fever booster vaccination. The sequence derives from a man between 18 and 29 years old who received the YFV17D yellow fever vaccine. The DNA of the CDR3 is TGTGCCAGCAGCTTAGCACCAAGGGGACCGGCGGGGTTCCGCAATGAGCAGTTCTTC. Translation: CASSLAPRGPAGFRNEQFF.